The 23 T cell receptor beta chains below come from one sample, sequenced in a study of cytotoxic CD8 clonotypes in ibrutinib-treated CLL. The method was immunoSEQ multiplex PCR; TCRdb's version includes in-frame clones alone and lacks a portion of them. In the table there are approximately 90,000 clones, roughly three quarters of which are singletons. The source material was PBMCs, sampled after 24 months of ibrutinib treatment. These receptors all come from a human donor with chronic lymphocytic leukemia.

This clone has a handful of counts. The J gene is TRBJ2-1, the V gene TRBV2, with 7 bases matching TRBD2. The CDR3 totals 15 residues. From germline, CDR1 is SNHLY and CDR2 FYNNEI. Trimming cost V 4 bases and J 6 bases; bases outside gene matches: 9. The CDR3 spells CASSGEAGRTNEQFF. CDR3 nucleotide sequence: TGTGCCAGCAGTGGGGAAGCGGGACGGACCAATGAGCAGTTCTTC.

The chain links TRBV27 to TRBJ2-1, with 13 bases aligning to TRBD2. With 5 bases clipped from V and 2 bases from J, the junction kept 15 bases outside the gene matches. CDR3 length: 20 amino acids. From germline, CDR1 is MNHEY and CDR2 SMNVEV (reference sequence). The CDR3 nucleotides read TGTGCCAGCAGTCCACCTCCCGGGACTAGCGGGACCCACACCTACAATGAGCAGTTCTTC. Amino acids: CASSPPPGTSGTHTYNEQFF.

The CDR3 nucleotides read TGTGCCAGCAGCCAAGGCAGGGTGTACACTGAAGCTTTCTTT. It codes for CASSQGRVYTEAFF. The rearrangement joins TRBV14 to TRBJ1-1, with a tentative D call TRBD1 (5 bases). The V gene's germline CDR1 is SGHDN and CDR2 FVKESK. CDR3 size: 14 residues. Trimming left V 1 base short and J 3 bases short, with 9 bases between.

V is TRBV9 and J is TRBJ1-6; unclear D gene. The CDR3 is made up of 15 amino acids. Germline-derived CDR1 and CDR2 are SGDLS and YYNGEE. V shed 7 bases and J shed 0 bases, with 11 bases lying between them. The CDR3: CASAELSSYNSPLHF. The CDR3 nucleotides read TGTGCCAGCGCGGAGTTAAGCTCCTATAATTCACCCCTCCACTTT. Variable domain in full (rest from reference TRBV9 and TRBJ1-6): DSGVTQTPKHLITATGQRVTLRCSPRSGDLSVYWYQQSLDQGLQFLIQYYNGEERAKGNILERFSAQQFPDLHSELNLSSLELGDSALYFCASAELSSYNSPLHFGNGTRLTVT.

The rearrangement links TRBV10-3 to TRBJ2-3; TRBD1 aligns across 8 bases. V shed 6 bases, J shed 2 bases, and the junction held 4 bases outside the gene matches. This CDR3 region has 14 residues. Germline CDR1 and CDR2: ENHRY and SYGVKD. The CDR3 loop is CAISAGQVTDTQYF. The CDR3 DNA reads TGTGCCATCAGCGCGGGACAGGTCACAGATACGCAGTATTTT.

The gene calls are TRBV7-8 and TRBJ2-1; D unclear. The V gene's germline CDR1 is SGHVS and CDR2 FQNEAQ. The V end was cut by 1 base, the J end by 6 bases, with 10 bases between. The CDR3 sequence is 14 residues long. CDR3 DNA: TGTGCCAGCAGCTTAGGAGAGTTCGGCAATGAGCAGTTCTTC. As protein: CASSLGEFGNEQFF. The full variable domain, with the rest looked up from reference TRBV7-8 and TRBJ2-1, is GAGVSQSPRYKVAKRGQDVALRCDPISGHVSLFWYQQALGQGPEFLTYFQNEAQLDKSGLPSDRFFAERPEGSVSTLKIQRTQQEDSAVYLCASSLGEFGNEQFFGPGTRLTVL.

The chain recombines TRBV4-2 with TRBJ2-1; D not resolved. CDR3 size: 16 residues. The V gene lost 0 bases and the J gene lost 0 bases, with 9 bases spanning the gap. Germline values: CDR1 LGHNA, CDR2 YNFKEQ. The CDR3 loop reads CASSQEASSSYNEQFF. CDR3 sequence (DNA): TGTGCCAGCAGCCAAGAAGCTAGTTCCTCCTACAATGAGCAGTTCTTC.

The CDR3 loop is CASSIDRAGVKADTQYF. DNA of the CDR3: TGTGCCAGTAGTATAGATCGGGCGGGAGTAAAGGCAGATACGCAGTATTTT. The chain carries TRBV19 and TRBJ2-3, with 7 bases that match TRBD2. Germline CDR1 is LNHDA and CDR2 is SQIVND (reference sequence). Trimming cost V 0 bases and J 4 bases; bases outside gene matches: 10. The CDR3 runs to 17 residues.

The genes are TRBV28 and TRBJ1-1, with D hard to call. V shed 2 bases and J shed 4 bases, with 5 bases lying between them. The CDR3 contains 12 residues. CDR1 and CDR2 (germline): MDHEN, SYDVKM. CDR3 sequence: CASSLRVTEAFF. The DNA of the CDR3 is TGTGCCAGCAGTTTAAGGGTCACTGAAGCTTTCTTT.

V is TRBV28 and J is TRBJ2-3; 15 nucleotides agree with TRBD2. V gave up 10 bases and J gave up 4 bases; unmatched junction bases: 9. Germline assignment: CDR1 MDHEN and CDR2 SYDVKM. The CDR3 totals 16 residues. The CDR3, as DNA: TGTGCCACCCGGCCGGGACTAGCGGGAGGCGCAGATACGCAGTATTTT. It specifies CATRPGLAGGADTQYF.

The J gene is TRBJ2-1, the V gene TRBV7-3; maybe TRBD2 (6 bases). Trimming removed 5 bases at V and 2 bases at J, with 13 bases between. Germline V gives CDR1 SGHTA, CDR2 FQGTGA. This CDR3 has 15 residues. CDR3 region: CASSLSRGTYNEQFF. Here the CDR3 DNA reads TGTGCCAGCAGCCTAAGCCGGGGGACCTACAATGAGCAGTTCTTC.

The CDR3 coding sequence is TGCGCCAGCAGCTTGGACCAGGGTAGAGGCTACACCTTC. Translating gives CASSLDQGRGYTF. The chain recombines TRBV5-1 with TRBJ1-2; tentatively, D is TRBD1 (5 bases). V was pared by 0 bases and J by 8 bases, with 11 bases between. Germline values: CDR1 SGHRS, CDR2 YFSETQ. CDR3 length equals 13 residues.

Only one count was recorded for this clone. The rearrangement uses TRBV11-3 and TRBJ2-7; 9 bases line up with TRBD1. The CDR3 consists of 15 residues. V gave up 2 bases and J gave up 5 bases; unmatched junction bases: 7. CDR1 and CDR2 from the germline V gene are SGHNT and YENEEA. In DNA, the CDR3 is TGTGCCAGCAGCTTAAGAGACAGGGGGTACCACGAGCAGTACTTC. Translation: CASSLRDRGYHEQYF.

The chain carries TRBV7-2 and TRBJ2-5, with TRBD2 matching 10 bases. This CDR3 region has 16 residues. Looked up from germline, CDR1 is SGHTA and CDR2 is FQGNSA. With 5 bases clipped from V and 4 bases from J, the junction kept 10 bases outside the gene matches. The CDR3 DNA reads as TGTGCCAGCAGCCTAAATGGGTTAGCGGGAGGAGAGACCCAGTACTTC. Translated, it gives CASSLNGLAGGETQYF.

The rearrangement links TRBV19 to TRBJ1-2; D is undetermined. The V end lost 6 bases, the J end lost 3 bases, and 11 bases lay between the germline ends. Germline V gene sequence: CDR1 LNHDA, CDR2 SQIVND (reference sequence). The CDR3 totals 13 residues. CDR3 sequence: CASSLRTDYGYTF. The DNA for the CDR3 is TGTGCCAGTAGCCTCAGGACGGACTATGGCTACACCTTC.

The chain is built from TRBV21-1 and TRBJ2-7; TRBD1 is taken as the D call from the table, unchecked against the DNA. TRBV21-1 counts as a pseudogene. This CDR3 comprises 13 residues. DNA for the CDR3: TGTGCCAGCAGCAGGGCAGGGGCCTACGAGCAGTACTTC. It codes for CASSRAGAYEQYF.

This clone turned up a few times. This chain uses TRBV6-1 with TRBJ1-3; D unclear. The CDR3 runs to 15 residues. Trimming removed 7 bases from V and 0 bases from J, with 13 bases in between. Germline V gene sequence: CDR1 MNHNS, CDR2 SASEGT. The CDR3 loop is CASTRGSPSGNTIYF. CDR3 DNA sequence: TGTGCCAGCACGAGAGGCAGCCCCTCTGGAAACACCATATATTTT.

The J gene is TRBJ2-7, the V gene TRBV18; D is tentatively TRBD1 or TRBD2 (5 bases each). From germline, CDR1 is KGHSH and CDR2 LQKENI. CDR3 length equals 13 residues. Trimming removed 4 bases from V and 3 bases from J, with 10 bases in between. The CDR3 loop reads CASSRDGYYEQYF. The CDR3 nucleotides read TGTGCCAGCTCACGGGACGGATACTACGAGCAGTACTTC.

The genes are TRBV27 and TRBJ2-7, with 10 bases fitting TRBD1. Germline loops: CDR1 MNHEY, CDR2 SMNVEV (reference sequence). This CDR3 is 15 amino acids long. V was clipped by 2 bases and J by 3 bases; unmatched bases: 4. In DNA form, the CDR3 reads TGTGCCAGCAGTTTAGGGGGGACAGGGGTCTACGAGCAGTACTTC. Translation gives CASSLGGTGVYEQYF.

The chain uses TRBV7-2 and TRBJ1-2; TRBD1 matches at 7 bases. J was trimmed by 5 bases and V by 3 bases; bases with no gene match: 3. The CDR3 loop spans 13 amino acids. Per the germline V gene, CDR1 is SGHTA and CDR2 is FQGNSA. The CDR3 nucleotides are TGTGCCAGCAGCTTGTGGGACAGATATGGCTACACCTTC. Translated, it gives CASSLWDRYGYTF. Based on the CDR3 plus reference TRBV7-2 and TRBJ1-2, the full variable domain is GAGVSQSPSNKVTEKGKDVELRCDPISGHTALYWYRQSLGQGLEFLIYFQGNSAPDKSGLPSDRFSAERTGGSVSTLTIQRTQQEDSAVYLCASSLWDRYGYTFGSGTRLTVV.

The V gene is TRBV19, the J gene TRBJ1-1; tentative D call: TRBD1 (6 bases). The V end was cut by 4 bases, the J end by 7 bases, with 13 bases between. The length of the CDR3 is 13 residues. Germline CDR1 LNHDA, CDR2 SQIVND (reference sequence). The CDR3 reads CASSRGGPREAFF. The CDR3 nucleotides read TGTGCCAGTAGTAGAGGGGGTCCCCGTGAAGCTTTCTTT.

The V and J genes are TRBV7-2 and TRBJ1-3; maybe TRBD1 (5 bases). Germline CDR1 reads SGHTA; CDR2 reads FQGNSA. The CDR3 totals 15 residues. The germline V and J ends were trimmed by 5 bases and 2 bases, with 13 bases remaining between them. The CDR3 nucleotides are TGTGCCAGCAGCCCCGGGACTGCTACTGGAAACACCATATATTTT. Its protein product is CASSPGTATGNTIYF.

This clone occurred once. The V and J genes are TRBV18 and TRBJ1-3; possibly TRBD1 for D (5 bases). The CDR3 runs 14 residues. The V gene lost 6 bases and the J gene lost 4 bases, with 13 bases spanning the gap. Germline V gene data show CDR1 as KGHSH and CDR2 as LQKENI. Written as DNA, the CDR3 is TGTGCCAGCTCCACAGGTTTCGAGGGAAACACCATATATTTT. Translation: CASSTGFEGNTIYF. The full variable domain, in which reference TRBV18 and TRBJ1-3 provide the parts outside the CDR3, is NAGVMQNPRHLVRRRGQEARLRCSPMKGHSHVYWYRQLPEEGLKFMVYLQKENIIDESGMPKERFSAEFPKEGPSILRIQQVVRGDSAAYFCASSTGFEGNTIYFGEGSWLTVV.